The 10 T cell receptor beta chains reported below all come from one sample, sequenced in a study of T cell repertoires in cytomegalovirus infection (dated by TCRdb to about 2019). Sequencing used an Illumina HiSeq 1500. The public reads were quality trimmed at Q25 with fastp and then assembled into clones with MiXCR by TCRdb, keeping productive beta chains. All rows with the same CDR3 protein become a single entry with the most common DNA and genes. A total of 250,000 or so distinct CDR3 sequences appear in this sample, 9.1% of them only once. The ten largest clones capture roughly 16% of the sample. The sequencing input was PBMCs. These TCRs come from a human donor in good health (CMV status not recorded). Some clones in this sample may be carry-over from other donors' samples.

This clonotype was counted at least ten times. The genes are TRBV7-2 and TRBJ2-7; D is possibly TRBD1 (5 bases). The germline V and J ends were trimmed by 4 bases and 2 bases, with 15 bases remaining between them. The CDR3 length is 15 residues. The germline CDR1 and CDR2 sequences are SGHTA and FQGNSA. The chain's CDR3 is CASSSQGSRPYEQYF. The CDR3 DNA reads as TGTGCCAGCAGCTCGCAGGGTTCCCGCCCCTACGAGCAGTACTTC.

The sample holds many counts of this clonotype. This chain links TRBV7-2 with TRBJ2-7, with D unclear. The CDR3 consists of 11 residues. Germline-derived CDR1 and CDR2 are SGHTA and FQGNSA. V lost 5 bases to trimming and J lost 3 bases, with 5 bases between them. The CDR3 is CASSISYEQYF. The DNA of the CDR3 is TGTGCCAGCAGCATCAGCTACGAGCAGTACTTC.

The rearrangement links TRBV11-2 to TRBJ2-3; D ambiguous. The germline V gene has CDR1 SGHAT and CDR2 FQNNGV. CDR3 size: 14 residues. Trimming took off 1 base at V and 4 bases at J, with 9 bases between the two ends. Here the CDR3 reads CASSLGSSPDTQYF. DNA of the CDR3: TGTGCCAGCAGCTTAGGGAGCAGCCCAGATACGCAGTATTTT.

This clonotype was detected ten times or more. V is TRBV7-2 and J is TRBJ1-1; D call uncertain. The germline V and J ends were trimmed by 6 bases and 0 bases, with 14 bases remaining between them. From germline, CDR1 is SGHTA and CDR2 FQGNSA. This CDR3 spans 15 amino acids. Written as DNA, the CDR3 is TGTGCCAGCAGGTGGAGGGAGGCCATGAACACTGAAGCTTTCTTT. Amino acids: CASRWREAMNTEAFF.

The chain joins TRBV6-1 to TRBJ2-3; no definite D call. CDR1 MNHNS and CDR2 SASEGT come from the germline V gene. CDR3 length: 14 residues. Trimming removed 4 bases at V and 4 bases at J, with 12 bases between. The CDR3 sequence: CASSGLTIADTQYF. CDR3 DNA: TGTGCCAGCAGTGGACTGACAATCGCAGATACGCAGTATTTT.

J is TRBJ1-1 and V is TRBV30; D not certain. The V gene's germline CDR1 is GTSNPN and CDR2 SVGIG (reference sequence). Trimming stripped 3 bases from V and 1 base from J, with 12 bases between. The CDR3 extends over 14 amino acids. The CDR3 coding sequence is TGTGCCTGGAGAGCTAGCCCCGGGAACACTGAAGCTTTCTTT. Translation gives CAWRASPGNTEAFF. Complete variable domain (other parts from reference TRBV30 and TRBJ1-1): SQTIHQWPATLVQPVGSPLSLECTVEGTSNPNLYWYRQAAGRGLQLLFYSVGIGQISSEVPQNLSASRPQDRQFILSSKKLLLSDSGFYLCAWRASPGNTEAFFGQGTRLTVV.

In regard to this clonotype: A much more abundant neighbour one base away suggests this may be a read error. The chain joins TRBV6-6 to TRBJ2-1; TRBD1 is a possible D gene (6 bases). The CDR3 has 13 amino acids. Germline V lookup: CDR1 MNHNY, CDR2 SVGAGI (reference sequence). CDR3 in DNA: TGTGCCAGCAGTGCCCTTGAAGGGGGTGAGCAGTTGTTC. Amino acid sequence: CASSALEGGEQLF.

This clonotype came up many times. This chain links TRBV7-2 with TRBJ2-7; D uncertain. V lost 6 bases and J lost 0, with 15 bases in between. The CDR3 extends over 15 amino acids. Germline CDR1 and CDR2: SGHTA and FQGNSA. CDR3 amino acids: CASRTQAASSYEQYF. In nucleotides, the CDR3 is TGTGCCAGCAGGACGCAGGCCGCAAGCTCCTACGAGCAGTACTTC.

This clonotype appeared a few times. The chain couples TRBV12-3 or TRBV12-4 to TRBJ1-5; TRBD1 aligns across 11 bases. This CDR3 is 16 amino acids long. V trimming: 2 bases; J trimming: 6 bases; junction bases outside the gene matches: 6. The DNA for the CDR3 is TGTGCCAGCAGTTTACCCGGGACAGGGGGTCTTCAGCCCCAGCATTTT. Residues: CASSLPGTGGLQPQHF.

This clonotype was detected only a few times. The chain combines TRBV19 with TRBJ2-1; D may be TRBD1 or TRBD2 (6 bases each). V was cut by 3 bases and J by 0 bases, with 15 bases left in between. CDR3 size: 17 residues. From germline, CDR1 is LNHDA and CDR2 SQIVND (reference sequence). CDR3 DNA sequence: TGTGCCAGTAGTATCCCCTTGGGGGGCAGCTCCTACAATGAGCAGTTCTTC. It specifies CASSIPLGGSSYNEQFF.